The rows below give T cell receptor beta chains drawn from one sample of a study of CD8 T cells in Susac syndrome. TCRdb redid the calling of the immunoSEQ multiplex PCR reads with MiXCR, one entry per CDR3 protein. The sample comprises 150,000 to 200,000 distinct CDR3 sequences, around 94% of which are singletons, and roughly 0.15% rests with the top ten. Sequenced: CD4+ T cells from PBMCs. The receptors were gathered from a human donor in good health. The CDR3 runs from the conserved cysteine through the conserved F or W. D genes are given only for firm matches. For some rows the clone size is stated as once, few or many, or as a class when expanded; others skip it.

V gene: TRBV10-3
D gene: -
clone size: -
J gene: TRBJ2-3
CDR3 protein: CAISEGSPGIDTQYF
CDR3 DNA: TGTGCCATCAGTGAAGGTAGCCCAGGGATAGATACGCAGTATTTT

V gene: TRBV5-4
D gene: TRBD1
clone size: -
J gene: TRBJ2-1
CDR3 protein: CASSPGGGQGEREQFF
CDR3 DNA: TGTGCCAGCAGCCCGGGTGGAGGACAGGGGGAGCGTGAGCAGTTCTTC

V gene: TRBV6-5
D gene: TRBD1
clone size: -
J gene: TRBJ1-6
CDR3 protein: CASHDRGLNSPLHF
CDR3 DNA: TGTGCCAGCCATGACAGGGGGCTAAATTCACCCCTCCACTTT

V gene: TRBV15
D gene: -
clone size: -
J gene: TRBJ2-7
CDR3 protein: CATSDRTYEQYF
CDR3 DNA: TGTGCCACCAGCGACAGGACCTACGAGCAGTACTTC

V gene: TRBV6-2/TRBV6-3
D gene: TRBD1
clone size: -
J gene: TRBJ1-6
CDR3 protein: CASSFRQGVTSPLHF
CDR3 DNA: TGTGCCAGCAGTTTCCGACAGGGGGTAACTTCACCCCTCCACTTT

V gene: TRBV20-1
D gene: TRBD2
clone size: -
J gene: TRBJ2-3
CDR3 protein: CSARPSLAGGTDTQYF
CDR3 DNA: TGCAGTGCCCGCCCATCACTAGCGGGGGGCACAGATACGCAGTATTTT

V gene: TRBV4-3
D gene: TRBD2
clone size: once
J gene: TRBJ2-7
CDR3 protein: CASSQEWDYSSYEQYF
CDR3 DNA: TGCGCCAGCAGCCAAGAATGGGACTATTCCTCCTACGAGCAGTACTTC

V gene: TRBV6-2/TRBV6-3
D gene: TRBD1
clone size: -
J gene: TRBJ1-2
CDR3 protein: CASSYSHHGQVRGYGYTF
CDR3 DNA: TGTGCCAGCAGTTACTCGCACCACGGACAGGTACGAGGATATGGCTACACCTTC

V gene: TRBV4-2
D gene: -
clone size: -
J gene: TRBJ1-2
CDR3 protein: CASSPTPINYGYTF
CDR3 DNA: TGTGCCAGCAGCCCTACCCCAATTAACTATGGCTACACCTTC

V gene: TRBV12-3/TRBV12-4
D gene: TRBD1
clone size: -
J gene: TRBJ1-2
CDR3 protein: CASSPGQGLYGYTF
CDR3 DNA: TGTGCCAGCAGTCCTGGACAGGGACTCTATGGCTACACCTTC

V gene: TRBV28
D gene: -
clone size: -
J gene: TRBJ2-7
CDR3 protein: CASSSHYEQYF
CDR3 DNA: TGTGCCAGCAGTTCCCATTACGAGCAGTACTTC

V gene: TRBV29-1
D gene: TRBD2
clone size: -
J gene: TRBJ2-3
CDR3 protein: CSPGLAEDTQYF
CDR3 DNA: TGCAGCCCGGGACTAGCGGAAGATACGCAGTATTTT

V gene: TRBV5-1
D gene: TRBD1
clone size: once
J gene: TRBJ1-2
CDR3 protein: CASSPATGDYGYTF
CDR3 DNA: TGCGCCAGCAGCCCAGCCACAGGGGACTATGGCTACACCTTC

V gene: TRBV7-2
D gene: TRBD1
clone size: few
J gene: TRBJ1-1
CDR3 protein: CASSLVGTTGAGNTEAFF
CDR3 DNA: TGTGCCAGCAGCTTAGTGGGGACTACAGGGGCCGGGAACACTGAAGCTTTCTTT

V gene: TRBV7-9
D gene: -
clone size: -
J gene: TRBJ2-5
CDR3 protein: CASSSAEETQYF
CDR3 DNA: TGTGCCAGCAGCTCCGCGGAAGAGACCCAGTACTTC

V gene: TRBV12-3/TRBV12-4
D gene: -
clone size: -
J gene: TRBJ1-5
CDR3 protein: CASGDSHTRSPQHF
CDR3 DNA: TGTGCCAGCGGTGACAGTCACACCCGTTCGCCCCAGCATTTT

V gene: TRBV28
D gene: -
clone size: -
J gene: TRBJ2-7
CDR3 protein: CASSRVGRTYEQYF
CDR3 DNA: TGTGCCAGCAGCCGGGTAGGACGAACCTACGAGCAGTACTTC

V gene: TRBV20-1
D gene: TRBD1
clone size: -
J gene: TRBJ1-6
CDR3 protein: CSARDRESPLHF
CDR3 DNA: TGCAGTGCAAGAGACAGGGAATCACCCCTCCACTTT

V gene: TRBV5-4
D gene: TRBD1
clone size: -
J gene: TRBJ2-3
CDR3 protein: CASSLKTGATDTQYF
CDR3 DNA: TGTGCCAGCAGCTTGAAGACAGGGGCCACAGATACGCAGTATTTT

V gene: TRBV12-3/TRBV12-4
D gene: -
clone size: -
J gene: TRBJ1-1
CDR3 protein: CASRLGTEPFEAFF
CDR3 DNA: TGTGCCAGCAGGCTTGGGACGGAGCCTTTCGAAGCTTTCTTT

V gene: TRBV29-1
D gene: -
clone size: -
J gene: TRBJ1-1
CDR3 protein: CSVSDRRATEAFF
CDR3 DNA: TGCAGCGTCAGCGACAGGCGGGCCACTGAAGCTTTCTTT

V gene: TRBV12-3/TRBV12-4
D gene: -
clone size: -
J gene: TRBJ1-2
CDR3 protein: CASSPTPPSGYTF
CDR3 DNA: TGTGCCAGCAGCCCCACACCCCCCAGTGGCTACACCTTC

V gene: TRBV24-1
D gene: TRBD2
clone size: -
J gene: TRBJ2-3
CDR3 protein: CATSDGGGYTQYF
CDR3 DNA: TGTGCCACCAGTGATGGCGGGGGGTATACGCAGTATTTT

V gene: TRBV20-1
D gene: TRBD2
clone size: once
J gene: TRBJ2-1
CDR3 protein: CSAREKTSGVYNEQFF
CDR3 DNA: TGCAGTGCTAGAGAAAAGACTAGCGGGGTCTACAATGAGCAGTTCTTC

V gene: TRBV14
D gene: -
clone size: -
J gene: TRBJ2-1
CDR3 protein: CASSQRQDRYNEQFF
CDR3 DNA: TGTGCCAGCAGCCAGAGACAGGACCGCTACAATGAGCAGTTCTTC

V gene: TRBV7-9
D gene: -
clone size: few
J gene: TRBJ2-3
CDR3 protein: CASSRTDTQYF
CDR3 DNA: TGTGCCAGCAGCCGCACAGATACGCAGTATTTT

V gene: TRBV29-1
D gene: TRBD1
clone size: -
J gene: TRBJ2-2
CDR3 protein: CSGGQGANTGELFF
CDR3 DNA: TGCAGCGGGGGACAGGGGGCAAACACCGGGGAGCTGTTTTTT

V gene: TRBV20-1
D gene: TRBD2
clone size: -
J gene: TRBJ2-5
CDR3 protein: CSALSGGAEETQYF
CDR3 DNA: TGCAGTGCGCTCAGCGGGGGGGCGGAGGAGACCCAGTACTTC

V gene: TRBV27
D gene: -
clone size: -
J gene: TRBJ1-6
CDR3 protein: CASSHRLTYNSPLHF
CDR3 DNA: TGTGCCAGCAGTCACAGGTTAACCTATAATTCACCCCTCCACTTT